The next 31 T cell receptor beta chains were all read from a single sample in a study of vaccination effects on CD4 cells after COVID-19. Assay used: immunoSEQ multiplex PCR; TCRdb lists only in-frame clones, some missing. The data hold some 40,000 clones, with around 70% observed a single time. Antigen-specific CD4+ T cells expanded by the ViraFEST assay with viral peptide pools were then sequenced. Investigators separated out CD4+ T cells once around 9 days of culture had passed. PCR showed that the person got SARS-CoV-2 infection at some point between March and December 2020. These TCRs are of unknown antigen specificity. Specimen: CD4+ T cells from PBMCs cultured with HCoV-NL63 spike peptides, collected before COVID-19 vaccination. Receptors were obtained from a human donor who had a prior SARS-CoV-2 infection.

Here the CDR3 DNA reads TGCGCCAGCAGCCAGGGACAGGCCTGGGACACTGAAGCTTTCTTT. Encoded protein: CASSQGQAWDTEAFF. The chain links TRBV5-1 to TRBJ1-1; TRBD1 aligns across 8 bases. Germline trimming cut 4 bases from V and 3 bases from J; bases unmatched to any gene: 8. From germline, CDR1 is SGHRS and CDR2 YFSETQ. The CDR3 has 15 amino acids.

The CDR3 DNA is TGTGCCACCAGTGCTGGGAGCGGGAGCTACGAGCAGTACTTC. Residues: CATSAGSGSYEQYF. The rearrangement joins TRBV24-1 to TRBJ2-7; 8 bases fit TRBD2. Germline CDR1 reads KGHDR; CDR2 reads SFDVKD. V trimming: 5 bases; J trimming: 3 bases; junction bases outside the gene matches: 5. CDR3 length equals 14 residues.

A single count supports this clone. The V call is TRBV6-5, the J call TRBJ2-5; D remains unclear. The CDR3 has 15 residues. V was cut by 0 bases and J by 1 base, with 9 bases left in between. Germline loops: CDR1 MNHEY, CDR2 SVGAGI. The DNA of the CDR3 is TGTGCCAGCAGTTACTCGACCGCCGTCCAAGAGACCCAGTACTTC. Encoded protein: CASSYSTAVQETQYF.

The table lists this clone with a few counts. The genes are TRBV12-3 or TRBV12-4 and TRBJ1-1; D is uncertain. V was trimmed by 3 bases and J by 0 bases, leaving 2 bases between them. CDR3 length: 12 residues. The CDR3 bases are TGTGCCAGCAGTTTGCTGAACACTGAAGCTTTCTTT. Protein: CASSLLNTEAFF.

This clone has a handful of counts. The CDR3 region has the DNA TGTGCCAGCAGCCCCCAGGGGGTAGGAGAGACCCAGTACTTC. Translation: CASSPQGVGETQYF. The rearrangement joins TRBV7-9 to TRBJ2-5, with 7 bases matching TRBD1. The CDR3 is 14 amino acids. Germline assignment: CDR1 SEHNR and CDR2 FQNEAQ (reference sequence). V gave up 5 bases and J gave up 4 bases; unmatched junction bases: 7.

The V gene is TRBV7-2, the J gene TRBJ2-2; D gene uncertain. Germline-derived CDR1 and CDR2 are SGHTA and FQGNSA. The length of the CDR3 is 16 residues. Trimming cost V 2 bases and J 2 bases, with 12 bases left between them. The chain's CDR3 is CASSLQAPGNTGELFF. Here the CDR3 DNA reads TGTGCCAGCAGCTTACAAGCCCCAGGAAACACCGGGGAGCTGTTTTTT.

The chain links TRBV24-1 to TRBJ2-2, with 10 positions matching TRBD2. The CDR3 runs to 17 residues. CDR1 KGHDR and CDR2 SFDVKD come from the germline V gene. J gave up 4 bases and V 3 bases, and 7 bases lay outside the gene matches. In DNA form, the CDR3 reads TGTGCCACCAGTGATGCGGGACTAGCGCACTTCACCGGGGAGCTGTTTTTT. Residues: CATSDAGLAHFTGELFF.

The CDR3 region is CASSLSGGSGDTQYF. DNA of the CDR3: TGTGCCAGCAGTCTTAGCGGGGGAAGCGGAGATACGCAGTATTTT. The chain carries TRBV6-5 and TRBJ2-3; 9 bases align to TRBD2. The V and J ends lost 5 bases and 5 bases, in that order; junction bases with no gene match: 8. Germline V gene lookup returns CDR1 MNHEY and CDR2 SVGAGI. The CDR3 is made up of 15 amino acids.

The chain uses TRBV30 and TRBJ2-2; the match to TRBD2 covers 8 bases. The V segment lost 4 bases and the J segment 8 bases; nucleotides outside the gene matches: 6. The CDR3 extends over 13 amino acids. Germline-derived CDR1 and CDR2 are GTSNPN and SVGIG (reference sequence). CDR3 DNA sequence: TGTGCCTGGAAGGTGGCTAGCGGGGGGGAGCTGTTTTTT. It translates to CAWKVASGGELFF.

V usage is TRBV11-2 and J usage is TRBJ1-1; 7 bases agree with TRBD1. The germline V gene encodes CDR1 SGHAT and CDR2 FQNNGV. Trimming at V came to 5 bases and at J to 3 bases, leaving 3 bases not matched to a gene. The CDR3 is 13 amino acids. The CDR3 reads CASSRDRYTEAFF. DNA for the CDR3: TGTGCCAGCAGCAGGGACAGATACACTGAAGCTTTCTTT.

The V call is TRBV9, the J call TRBJ2-5; D possibly corresponds to TRBD1 (6 bases). Trimming shortened V by 0 bases and J by 5 bases, and 17 bases separated the two germline ends. Germline V gives CDR1 SGDLS, CDR2 YYNGEE. The length of the CDR3 is 16 residues. The CDR3 DNA follows: TGTGCCAGCAGCGTAGAGTCAGGGGTGTTAGGGGAGACCCAGTACTTC. Translating gives CASSVESGVLGETQYF.

The V and J genes are TRBV19 and TRBJ2-1; 10 nucleotides align to TRBD2. The CDR3 consists of 15 residues. The V and J ends lost 6 bases and 6 bases, in that order; junction bases with no gene match: 8. From germline, CDR1 is LNHDA and CDR2 SQIVND (reference sequence). In nucleotides, the CDR3 is TGTGCCAGTAGCCCCGGGGTAGCGGGGGGCAATGAGCAGTTCTTC. Encoded protein: CASSPGVAGGNEQFF.

The chain couples TRBV10-3 to TRBJ2-1, with D tentatively TRBD2 (5 bases). The V gene's germline CDR1 is ENHRY and CDR2 SYGVKD. The CDR3 spans 16 residues. Trimming took 3 bases from V and 2 from J, leaving 14 bases between them. Written as DNA, the CDR3 is TGTGCCATCAGTGATAGCCGCGGGCCAGCCTACAATGAGCAGTTCTTC. This encodes CAISDSRGPAYNEQFF.

This clone was seen more than once but under ten times. This chain uses TRBV5-1 with TRBJ2-5; D remains ambiguous. Trimming pared 0 bases from V and 10 bases from J, leaving 10 bases between. From germline, CDR1 is SGHRS and CDR2 YFSETQ. The CDR3 runs to 12 residues. The CDR3, as DNA: TGCGCCAGCAGCTTGGATCCCTGGGACCAGTACTTC. It translates to CASSLDPWDQYF.

This chain links TRBV6-5 with TRBJ1-1; possible D gene TRBD1, 6 bases. The germline gives CDR1 MNHEY, CDR2 SVGAGI. The CDR3 has 13 amino acids. V was clipped by 5 bases and J by 4 bases, with 11 bases between them. The CDR3 sequence is CASSTGPVTEAFF. CDR3 in DNA: TGTGCCAGCAGTACAGGGCCTGTCACTGAAGCTTTCTTT.

The chain joins TRBV9 to TRBJ2-2, with D perhaps matching TRBD2 (6 bases). CDR3 length: 15 residues. Trimming removed 7 bases at V and 5 bases at J, with 18 bases between. Looked up from germline, CDR1 is SGDLS and CDR2 is YYNGEE. The CDR3 sequence: CASSIRGSQTGELFF. CDR3 nucleotide sequence: TGTGCCAGCTCGATACGGGGGAGCCAAACCGGGGAGCTGTTTTTT.

This chain uses TRBV7-9 with TRBJ1-1; D ambiguous. Germline V CDR1 and CDR2: SEHNR, FQNEAQ (reference sequence). Trimming left V 1 base short and J 3 bases short, with 18 bases between. CDR3 length: 17 amino acids. The CDR3 is CASSLVWRETPDTEAFF. The DNA for the CDR3 is TGTGCCAGCAGCTTAGTGTGGAGGGAGACGCCGGACACTGAAGCTTTCTTT.

The gene calls are TRBV7-9 and TRBJ2-3; TRBD1 is a possible D gene (6 bases). This CDR3 comprises 15 residues. Germline CDR1 reads SEHNR; CDR2 reads FQNEAQ (reference sequence). With 1 base removed from V and 1 base from J, the gap between germline ends came to 9 bases. The CDR3 bases are TGTGCCAGCAGCTTAGTGGCAGGGGGCACAGATACGCAGTATTTT. Protein product: CASSLVAGGTDTQYF.

In its sample, this clone was seen a few times. The chain links TRBV6-5 to TRBJ1-4; 9 nucleotides agree with TRBD1. From germline, CDR1 is MNHEY and CDR2 SVGAGI. The CDR3 is 14 residues long. J gave up 8 bases and V 6 bases, and 7 bases lay outside the gene matches. This chain's CDR3 is CASRVGQGQEKLFF. CDR3 bases: TGTGCCAGCAGGGTGGGACAGGGCCAAGAAAAACTGTTTTTT.

This clone turned up a few times. The rearrangement links TRBV7-2 to TRBJ2-7; weak D call: TRBD2 (6 bases). This CDR3 contains 15 residues. The V gene's germline CDR1 is SGHTA and CDR2 FQGNSA. V gave up 5 bases and J gave up 3 bases, with 17 bases separating them. The CDR3 region is CASSPLPGELYEQYF. The DNA for the CDR3 is TGTGCCAGCAGCCCTCTTCCGGGAGAGCTCTACGAGCAGTACTTC.

The chain is built from TRBV6-2 or TRBV6-3 and TRBJ2-7, with TRBD1 matching 9 bases. V shed 0 bases, J shed 7 bases, and the junction held 7 bases outside the gene matches. CDR3 size: 15 residues. CDR1 and CDR2 (germline): MNHEY, SVGEGT. The CDR3 DNA reads TGTGCCAGCAGTTACTCGTGGACAGGGGAAAGGGAGCAGTACTTC. Residues: CASSYSWTGEREQYF.

This chain uses TRBV4-2 with TRBJ2-7, with D possibly TRBD2 on 6 matching bases. V dropped 2 bases and J dropped 4 bases, with 15 bases sitting between them. Germline V gene sequence: CDR1 LGHNA, CDR2 YNFKEQ. CDR3 length: 15 amino acids. In DNA, the CDR3 is TGTGCCAGCAGCCAACAAGGAGGGAAGGTATACGAGCAGTACTTC. This codes for CASSQQGGKVYEQYF.

This chain joins TRBV6-5 and TRBJ1-2; 7 nucleotides agree with TRBD1. The germline V gene has CDR1 MNHEY and CDR2 SVGAGI. With 0 bases clipped from V and 7 bases from J, the junction kept 5 bases outside the gene matches. The CDR3 spans 14 residues. The CDR3 loop reads CASSYSGTEIGYTF. For the CDR3, the DNA is TGTGCCAGCAGTTACTCCGGGACAGAGATTGGCTACACCTTC.

The gene calls are TRBV25-1 and TRBJ1-1; D might be TRBD1 (6 bases). Deletions cut 0 bases from V and 4 bases from J, with 12 bases between. The length of the CDR3 is 15 residues. Germline CDR1 reads MGHDK; CDR2 reads SYGVNS. DNA of the CDR3: TGTGCCAGCAGTGAATATGGGGGGGCGGGCACTGAAGCTTTCTTT. Translated, it gives CASSEYGGAGTEAFF.

The chain joins TRBV29-1 to TRBJ2-1; 7 positions match TRBD2. This CDR3 is built from 15 residues. CDR1 and CDR2 from the germline V gene are SQVTM and ANQGSEA. Trimming took 6 bases from V and 5 from J; bases not matched to a gene: 13. This chain's CDR3 is CSVGGWDWGNNEQFF. DNA of the CDR3: TGCAGCGTCGGGGGGTGGGACTGGGGAAACAATGAGCAGTTCTTC.

The genes are TRBV10-3 and TRBJ2-3; D remains unclear. CDR1 is ENHRY and CDR2 is SYGVKD in the germline V gene. Trimming removed 0 bases at V and 0 bases at J, with 7 bases between. The CDR3 totals 15 residues. The CDR3 DNA reads TGTGCCATCAGTGAGTCGCAGCGCAGCACAGATACGCAGTATTTT. This codes for CAISESQRSTDTQYF.

This chain links TRBV10-3 with TRBJ2-7; 12 bases are shared with TRBD1. The CDR3 has 17 amino acids. V lost 6 bases and J lost 2; bases outside the gene matches: 11. CDR1 is ENHRY and CDR2 is SYGVKD in the germline V gene. The CDR3 sequence: CAIRVGQGALGTYEQYF. The CDR3 DNA reads TGTGCCATCAGAGTGGGACAGGGGGCCCTCGGGACCTACGAGCAGTACTTC.

V usage is TRBV6-2 or TRBV6-3 and J usage is TRBJ2-7; D may be TRBD1 (5 bases). Germline CDR1 is MNHEY and CDR2 is SVGEGT. Trimming took 2 bases from V and 3 from J, leaving 11 bases between them. The CDR3 spans 14 residues. The CDR3 region has the DNA TGTGCCAGCAGTTACCCCATAGACAGCTACGAGCAGTACTTC. Its protein is CASSYPIDSYEQYF.

CDR3 in amino acids: CASSRGVGINQPQHF. The CDR3 nucleotides read TGTGCCAGCAGCCGTGGCGTGGGGATCAATCAGCCCCAGCATTTT. J is TRBJ1-5 and V is TRBV5-8; D gene unclear. V shed 4 bases and J shed 3 bases, with 14 bases lying between them. Germline CDR1 SGHTS, CDR2 YDEGEE. CDR3 length equals 15 residues.

The rearrangement joins TRBV5-8 to TRBJ2-7; TRBD1 agrees at 10 bases. Germline V gene sequence: CDR1 SGHTS, CDR2 YDEGEE. J was trimmed by 6 bases and V by 4 bases; bases with no gene match: 7. This CDR3 region has 14 residues. CDR3 residues: CASSVTGGFAEQYF. CDR3 bases: TGTGCCAGCAGCGTGACAGGGGGCTTTGCCGAGCAGTACTTC. Variable domain in full (rest from reference TRBV5-8 and TRBJ2-7): EAGVTQSPTHLIKTRGQQATLRCSPISGHTSVYWYQQALGLGLQFLLWYDEGEERNRGNFPPRFSGRQFPNYSSELNVNALELEDSALYLCASSVTGGFAEQYFGPGTRLTVT.

This clone was observed a handful of times. The rearrangement links TRBV2 to TRBJ1-4, with D possibly TRBD1 on 5 matching bases. Trimming shortened V by 4 bases and J by 10 bases, and 19 bases separated the two germline ends. The germline gives CDR1 SNHLY, CDR2 FYNNEI. This CDR3 is 15 amino acids long. This CDR3 reads CASSVLQGGGAKLFF. In nucleotides, the CDR3 is TGTGCCAGCAGTGTACTGCAGGGCGGAGGAGCAAAACTGTTTTTT.